A single sample gave rise to the 28 T cell receptor beta chains below, sequenced in a study of CD8 T cells in ankylosing spondylitis. TCRdb reprocessed the 5' RACE reads with MiXCR, giving one entry per CDR3 protein. The sample lists roughly 200,000 distinct CDR3 sequences, 9.5% to 15% occurring once. The specimen sequenced was blood, either unsorted or a sorted T cell fraction (not recorded which). These receptor sequences come from a male donor with ankylosing spondylitis or in good health (not recorded which).

The chain recombines TRBV9 with TRBJ2-5, with TRBD2 identical over 7 bases. The CDR3 is made up of 15 amino acids. The germline V gene encodes CDR1 SGDLS and CDR2 YYNGEE. With V trimmed by 3 bases and J by 4 bases, 9 bases remained unmatched. The DNA of the CDR3 is TGTGCCAGCAGCGCCAGGGACTACCAGTCAGAGACCCAGTACTTC. It translates to CASSARDYQSETQYF.

This clonotype has a handful of counts. The chain joins TRBV20-1 to TRBJ2-1, with TRBD2 matching 10 bases. V was pared by 1 base and J by 5 bases, with 5 bases of the junction left unmatched. The germline V gene has CDR1 DFQATT and CDR2 SNEGSKA (reference sequence). The CDR3 runs 15 residues. The CDR3 sequence is CSARGSSGSNNEQFF. DNA for the CDR3: TGCAGTGCTAGAGGTTCTAGCGGGAGTAACAATGAGCAGTTCTTC.

V usage is TRBV6-5 and J usage is TRBJ2-1, with TRBD2 matching over 10 bases. The CDR3 runs to 15 residues. Trimming cost V 4 bases and J 8 bases; bases outside gene matches: 8. Per germline, CDR1 MNHEY and CDR2 SVGAGI. In nucleotides, the CDR3 is TGTGCCAGCAGTTCCTTATCGCTAGCGGGAGATGAGCAGTTCTTC. Translated: CASSSLSLAGDEQFF.

The chain links TRBV27 to TRBJ2-3; D not certain. The germline V gene encodes CDR1 MNHEY and CDR2 SMNVEV (reference sequence). The CDR3 is 16 residues long. Trimming left V 2 bases short and J 2 bases short, with 14 bases between. Here the CDR3 reads CASSLGPMGFTDTQYF. The CDR3 region has the DNA TGTGCCAGCAGTTTAGGGCCCATGGGATTCACAGATACGCAGTATTTT.

This clonotype has just a few counts. This chain links TRBV7-8 with TRBJ1-1; no definite D call. This CDR3 region has 12 residues. V lost 4 bases, J lost 6 bases, and 9 bases lay in between. Germline V gene lookup returns CDR1 SGHVS and CDR2 FQNEAQ. The CDR3 loop reads CASSSWRPEAFF. The CDR3 region has the DNA TGTGCCAGCAGCTCTTGGCGACCTGAAGCTTTCTTT.

The chain's CDR3 is CASSQFGRGYEQYF. The CDR3 nucleotides read TGCGCCAGCAGCCAGTTTGGCAGGGGGTACGAGCAGTACTTC. The chain links TRBV4-1 to TRBJ2-7, with 7 positions matching TRBD1. The germline gives CDR1 MGHRA, CDR2 YSYEKL. The V segment lost 3 bases and the J segment 4 bases; nucleotides outside the gene matches: 6. The CDR3 has 14 amino acids.

This clonotype was picked up many times. The chain combines TRBV29-1 with TRBJ2-1; D is perhaps TRBD1 (6 bases). Trimming cost V 7 bases and J 3 bases, with 13 bases left between them. From germline, CDR1 is SQVTM and CDR2 ANQGSEA. The CDR3 runs 13 residues. In DNA, the CDR3 is TGCAGCGCACTGATGGACAGCTACAATGAGCAGTTCTTC. Encoded protein: CSALMDSYNEQFF.

This clonotype has more than one count but fewer than ten. The genes are TRBV9 and TRBJ2-7; TRBD2 matches at 7 bases. Germline assignment: CDR1 SGDLS and CDR2 YYNGEE. This CDR3 has 14 amino acids. The junction had 2 bases not matched to a gene; V was cut back by 2 bases and J by 0 bases. The CDR3 DNA sequence: TGTGCCAGCAGCGTCGGGGGGTTCTCCTACGAGCAGTACTTC. As protein: CASSVGGFSYEQYF. The complete variable domain, with remaining parts taken from reference TRBV9 and TRBJ2-7, reads DSGVTQTPKHLITATGQRVTLRCSPRSGDLSVYWYQQSLDQGLQFLIQYYNGEERAKGNILERFSAQQFPDLHSELNLSSLELGDSALYFCASSVGGFSYEQYFGPGTRLTVT.

The rearrangement joins TRBV3-1 to TRBJ2-7, with D perhaps matching TRBD2 (6 bases). The CDR3 is 15 amino acids. CDR1 LGHDT and CDR2 YNNKEL come from the germline V gene (reference sequence). V shed 0 bases and J shed 3 bases, with 12 bases lying between them. CDR3 residues: CASSQEVYGSYEQYF. CDR3 nucleotide sequence: TGTGCCAGCAGCCAAGAGGTCTACGGGAGCTACGAGCAGTACTTC.

The chain carries TRBV20-1 and TRBJ2-7; 8 bases map to TRBD1. Trimming at V came to 0 bases and at J to 3 bases, leaving 13 bases not matched to a gene. Germline CDR1 DFQATT, CDR2 SNEGSKA (reference sequence). The CDR3 runs 17 residues. The DNA of the CDR3 is TGCAGTGCTAGAGATCCCCCCTCCGGGACAGGTATCTACGAGCAGTACTTC. The encoded protein is CSARDPPSGTGIYEQYF.

This clonotype was counted only a few times. The chain uses TRBV5-1 and TRBJ1-1; D not certain. V lost 3 bases to trimming and J lost 4 bases, with 13 bases between them. The CDR3 extends over 14 amino acids. The germline V gene has CDR1 SGHRS and CDR2 YFSETQ. The CDR3 DNA follows: TGCGCCAGCAGCTCATCCCTGCTGGCCACTGAAGCTTTCTTT. As protein: CASSSSLLATEAFF. The full variable domain, completed using reference TRBV5-1 and TRBJ1-1, is KAGVTQTPRYLIKTRGQQVTLSCSPISGHRSVSWYQQTPGQGLQFLFEYFSETQRNKGNFPGRFSGRQFSNSRSEMNVSTLELGDSALYLCASSSSLLATEAFFGQGTRLTVV.

In its sample, this clonotype was seen a few times. The V gene is TRBV5-1, the J gene TRBJ2-7, with TRBD1 identical over 7 bases. The CDR3 covers 15 residues. CDR1 and CDR2 (germline): SGHRS, YFSETQ. V dropped 5 bases and J dropped 0; count of bases not matched to a gene: 8. CDR3 sequence (DNA): TGCGCCAGCAGGCCTACAGGGGCCCTCTCCTACGAGCAGTACTTC. This codes for CASRPTGALSYEQYF.

This clonotype was seen a handful of times. The chain is built from TRBV28 and TRBJ1-1, with D hard to call. Germline CDR1 is MDHEN and CDR2 is SYDVKM. The V and J ends lost 8 bases and 0 bases respectively, with 7 bases between them. The CDR3 loop spans 12 amino acids. This chain's CDR3 is CASADLNTEAFF. The CDR3 coding sequence is TGTGCCAGCGCAGACTTGAACACTGAAGCTTTCTTT.

This clonotype was observed a few times. The chain joins TRBV6-2 or TRBV6-3 to TRBJ2-6; TRBD1 aligns across 7 bases. V lost 3 bases and J lost 2; bases outside the gene matches: 16. This CDR3 is 20 amino acids long. CDR1 is MNHEY and CDR2 is SVGEGT in the germline V gene. The CDR3 DNA is TGTGCCAGCAGTTATTTATCCTTATCAGTTACAGGGGCTGGGGCCAACGTCCTGACTTTC. Encoded protein: CASSYLSLSVTGAGANVLTF.

This clonotype was seen only a few times. The chain recombines TRBV29-1 with TRBJ1-2, with 7 bases identical to TRBD1. Per germline, CDR1 SQVTM and CDR2 ANQGSEA. The CDR3 runs to 15 residues. The ends lost 3 bases at V and 6 bases at J; junction bases unmatched: 13. The CDR3 DNA sequence: TGCAGCGTTGAGAGGCGGCAGGGGGAAGGTGATGGCTACACCTTC. Its translation: CSVERRQGEGDGYTF.

In its sample, this clonotype was seen a few times. This sequence joins TRBV30 and TRBJ2-1; no definite D call. Trimming pared 0 bases from V and 4 bases from J, leaving 7 bases between. This CDR3 region has 13 residues. CDR1 GTSNPN and CDR2 SVGIG come from the germline V gene (reference sequence). The CDR3 loop is CAWSVQSYNEQFF. The CDR3 DNA sequence: TGTGCCTGGAGTGTACAGAGTTACAATGAGCAGTTCTTC.

This clonotype was counted a few times. The chain has TRBV6-1 and TRBJ2-1, with 10 bases aligning to TRBD1. This CDR3 has 15 residues. V shed 6 bases and J 3 bases; nucleotides not matched to a gene: 5. Germline V gene sequence: CDR1 MNHNS, CDR2 SASEGT. The chain's CDR3 is CASRADRGIYNEQFF. CDR3 DNA sequence: TGTGCCAGCAGAGCGGACAGGGGGATCTACAATGAGCAGTTCTTC.

The chain combines TRBV11-2 with TRBJ2-7; 7 bases are a match to TRBD2. Trimming at V came to 4 bases and at J to 4 bases, leaving 4 bases not matched to a gene. The CDR3 spans 13 residues. Per the germline V gene, CDR1 is SGHAT and CDR2 is FQNNGV. The CDR3 loop is CASSWGGLYEQYF. Written as DNA, the CDR3 is TGTGCCAGCAGCTGGGGGGGGTTATACGAGCAGTACTTC.

This clonotype has more than one count but fewer than ten. The V call is TRBV7-2, the J call TRBJ1-4; the D is unclear. The CDR3 has 15 residues. V was trimmed by 5 bases and J by 6 bases, leaving 16 bases between them. The germline V gene encodes CDR1 SGHTA and CDR2 FQGNSA. CDR3 amino acids: CASSPSFVRDEKLFF. DNA for the CDR3: TGTGCCAGCAGCCCTTCGTTTGTGCGAGATGAAAAACTGTTTTTT.

The rearrangement uses TRBV6-5 and TRBJ2-5, with a possible D match to TRBD2 (6 bases). Per the germline V gene, CDR1 is MNHEY and CDR2 is SVGAGI. The CDR3 runs to 14 residues. The V gene lost 3 bases and the J gene lost 4 bases, with 12 bases spanning the gap. Here the CDR3 reads CASSYSGGGETQYF. The CDR3 DNA reads TGTGCCAGCAGTTATTCTGGGGGAGGAGAGACCCAGTACTTC.

There are a few counts of this clonotype. The chain is built from TRBV6-5 and TRBJ2-3; 9 bases are a match to TRBD2. V was pared by 0 bases and J by 2 bases, with 9 bases of the junction left unmatched. The CDR3 has 18 residues. Germline values: CDR1 MNHEY, CDR2 SVGAGI. The CDR3 here is CASSYSMSSGTSTDTQYF. Written as DNA, the CDR3 is TGTGCCAGCAGTTACTCGATGTCTAGCGGGACATCCACAGATACGCAGTATTTT.

This chain uses TRBV6-5 with TRBJ2-5, with 7 positions matching TRBD1. The CDR3 extends over 14 amino acids. The trim removed 0 bases at V and 6 bases at J, leaving 4 bases unmatched. Germline lookup yields CDR1 MNHEY and CDR2 SVGAGI. The chain's CDR3 is CASSYSDREQTQYF. CDR3 nucleotides: TGTGCCAGCAGTTACTCTGACAGGGAGCAGACCCAGTACTTC.

This chain uses TRBV6-5 with TRBJ2-1; a possible D gene is TRBD2 (7 bases). CDR1 and CDR2 from the germline V gene are MNHEY and SVGAGI. Trimming cost V 11 bases and J 9 bases, with 17 bases left between them. The CDR3 extends over 12 amino acids. This CDR3 reads CAAGGEGVEQFF. CDR3 DNA: TGTGCCGCCGGAGGGGAGGGGGTTGAGCAGTTCTTC.

The gene calls are TRBV21-1 and TRBJ2-7. TRBV21-1 is flagged as a pseudogene. This CDR3 contains 15 residues. The CDR3, as DNA: TGTGCCAGCAGCAAAGACCTTTCGTTGGGTGTCGAGCAGTACTTC. It translates to CASSKDLSLGVEQYF.

The sample holds a few counts of this clonotype. The chain employs TRBV2 and TRBJ2-7; D is possibly TRBD1 or TRBD2 (5 bases each). The CDR3 contains 14 residues. The germline CDR1 and CDR2 sequences are SNHLY and FYNNEI. Trimming shortened V by 6 bases and J by 0 bases, and 12 bases separated the two germline ends. CDR3 protein: CASRWDGSSYEQYF. The DNA of the CDR3 is TGTGCCAGCAGATGGGACGGAAGCTCCTACGAGCAGTACTTC.

This clonotype has at least ten counts. The chain recombines TRBV4-1 with TRBJ2-1, with D unclear. Trimming took off 8 bases at V and 6 bases at J, with 14 bases between the two ends. This CDR3 contains 13 residues. Germline V gene data show CDR1 as MGHRA and CDR2 as YSYEKL. CDR3 sequence: CASARSGGNEQFF. The CDR3 DNA reads TGCGCCAGCGCTAGATCTGGCGGCAATGAGCAGTTCTTC.

V gene TRBV20-1 combines with J gene TRBJ2-1, with a weak D call TRBD2 (6 bases). Germline CDR1 reads DFQATT; CDR2 reads SNEGSKA (reference sequence). V was clipped by 3 bases and J by 0 bases, with 15 bases between them. The CDR3 consists of 16 residues. The CDR3 DNA follows: TGCAGTGCTAGGCCGCCCGGGGGTCTCTCCTACAATGAGCAGTTCTTC. As protein: CSARPPGGLSYNEQFF.

V gene TRBV27 combines with J gene TRBJ2-1; 10 positions agree with TRBD2. CDR1 MNHEY and CDR2 SMNVEV come from the germline V gene (reference sequence). This CDR3 spans 14 amino acids. Unmatched junction bases numbered 4, after V lost 5 bases and J lost 6 bases. The CDR3 DNA reads TGTGCCAGCAGTGAGCTAGCGGGAGTCAATGAGCAGTTCTTC. Its translation: CASSELAGVNEQFF.